These T cell receptor beta chains were read from a single sample in a study of shared clonotypes between healthy human individuals. Data came from immunoSEQ multiplex PCR; TCRdb stores just in-frame clones and leaves some out. The sample lists 1.5 million to 2.5 million clones; around 96% were seen once. The specimen sequenced was naive CD8+ T cells sorted from blood. These TCRs come from a young man in good health. The CDR3 runs from the conserved cysteine through the conserved F or W. A D gene is named only where the DNA matches it firmly. Expanded clones are given a class, and other clones once, few, many or no size at all.

j_gene: TRBJ2-2
abundance: -
d_gene: -
v_gene: TRBV13
CDR3aa: CASSPLESGELFF
CDR3nt: TGTGCCAGCAGCCCCCTTGAATCCGGGGAGCTGTTTTTT

j_gene: TRBJ2-7
abundance: -
d_gene: TRBD1
v_gene: TRBV11-2
CDR3aa: CASSPPGQGAYEQYF
CDR3nt: TGTGCCAGCAGCCCGCCGGGACAGGGGGCCTACGAGCAGTACTTC

j_gene: TRBJ2-3
abundance: -
d_gene: TRBD1
v_gene: TRBV27
CDR3aa: CASSFLGTGRADTQYF
CDR3nt: TGTGCCAGCAGTTTTTTAGGGACAGGGAGAGCAGATACGCAGTATTTT

j_gene: TRBJ2-7
abundance: -
d_gene: TRBD2
v_gene: TRBV9
CDR3aa: CASSVGLAGYEQYF
CDR3nt: TGTGCCAGCAGCGTAGGGCTAGCGGGGTACGAGCAGTACTTC

j_gene: TRBJ2-1
abundance: -
d_gene: -
v_gene: TRBV6-5
CDR3aa: CASSYNLVNEQFF
CDR3nt: TGTGCCAGCAGTTACAACCTGGTCAATGAGCAGTTCTTC

j_gene: TRBJ1-1
abundance: -
d_gene: TRBD1
v_gene: TRBV4-1
CDR3aa: CASRETGGTEAFF
CDR3nt: TGCGCCAGCAGGGAGACAGGGGGGACTGAAGCTTTCTTT

j_gene: TRBJ1-2
abundance: -
d_gene: -
v_gene: TRBV29-1
CDR3aa: CSVGGTSLYGYTF
CDR3nt: TGCAGCGTTGGCGGGACATCCCTCTATGGCTACACCTTC

j_gene: TRBJ2-5
abundance: -
d_gene: TRBD1
v_gene: TRBV5-1
CDR3aa: CASSPDRGETQYF
CDR3nt: TGCGCCAGCAGCCCTGACAGGGGGGAGACCCAGTACTTC

j_gene: TRBJ2-7
abundance: -
d_gene: -
v_gene: TRBV5-6
CDR3aa: CASSLLEYEQYF
CDR3nt: TGTGCCAGCAGCTTGCTCGAATACGAGCAGTACTTC

j_gene: TRBJ2-5
abundance: -
d_gene: -
v_gene: TRBV14
CDR3aa: CASSLEGGLKTQYF
CDR3nt: TGTGCCAGCAGCTTAGAGGGGGGCCTGAAGACCCAGTACTTC

j_gene: TRBJ2-7
abundance: -
d_gene: TRBD2
v_gene: TRBV27
CDR3aa: CASSFGGAGYEQYF
CDR3nt: TGTGCCAGCAGTTTCGGGGGGGCTGGCTACGAGCAGTACTTC

j_gene: TRBJ2-1
abundance: -
d_gene: -
v_gene: TRBV6-5
CDR3aa: CASSFLLGYNEQFF
CDR3nt: TGTGCCAGCAGTTTCCTACTAGGCTACAATGAGCAGTTCTTC

j_gene: TRBJ2-3
abundance: -
d_gene: -
v_gene: TRBV13
CDR3aa: CASSLGSTDTQYF
CDR3nt: TGTGCCAGCAGCTTAGGGTCTACAGATACGCAGTATTTT

j_gene: TRBJ2-7
abundance: -
d_gene: -
v_gene: TRBV5-8
CDR3aa: CASSRHVRGLDPYEQYF
CDR3nt: TGTGCCAGCAGCCGTCACGTACGGGGGCTGGACCCCTACGAGCAGTACTTC

j_gene: TRBJ2-7
abundance: once
d_gene: -
v_gene: TRBV10-2
CDR3aa: CASSDGSSYEQYF
CDR3nt: TGCGCCAGCAGTGACGGATCCTCCTACGAGCAGTACTTC

j_gene: TRBJ2-1
abundance: once
d_gene: -
v_gene: TRBV5-4
CDR3aa: CASFIAGSSYNEQFF
CDR3nt: TGTGCCAGCTTTATTGCTGGGAGTTCGTACAATGAGCAGTTCTTC

j_gene: TRBJ2-7
abundance: -
d_gene: -
v_gene: TRBV27
CDR3aa: CASSLVTGYEQYF
CDR3nt: TGTGCCAGCAGTTTGGTTACCGGCTACGAGCAGTACTTC

j_gene: TRBJ1-1
abundance: -
d_gene: -
v_gene: TRBV4-1
CDR3aa: CASSRAGGWTEAFF
CDR3nt: TGCGCCAGCAGCCGGGCTGGGGGGTGGACTGAAGCTTTCTTT

j_gene: TRBJ1-6
abundance: -
d_gene: -
v_gene: TRBV12-2
CDR3aa: CASRFDRDFSLSYNSPLHF
CDR3nt: TGTGCAAGTCGCTTCGACCGGGACTTCTCACTCTCCTATAATTCACCCCTCCACTTT

j_gene: TRBJ2-6
abundance: once
d_gene: TRBD2
v_gene: TRBV30
CDR3aa: CAWTGGSGANVLTF
CDR3nt: TGTGCCTGGACGGGGGGCTCTGGGGCCAACGTCCTGACTTTC

j_gene: TRBJ2-5
abundance: -
d_gene: TRBD1
v_gene: TRBV27
CDR3aa: CASSLGRGQGALETQYF
CDR3nt: TGTGCCAGCAGTTTAGGAAGGGGACAGGGGGCTCTAGAGACCCAGTACTTC

j_gene: TRBJ1-1
abundance: -
d_gene: TRBD1
v_gene: TRBV10-3
CDR3aa: CAISGGDSLNTEAFF
CDR3nt: TGTGCCATCAGTGGGGGGGACAGTTTGAACACTGAAGCTTTCTTT

j_gene: TRBJ2-3
abundance: -
d_gene: -
v_gene: TRBV6-5
CDR3aa: CASSQLGGGDTQYF
CDR3nt: TGTGCCAGCAGTCAATTAGGGGGGGGAGATACGCAGTATTTT

j_gene: TRBJ2-1
abundance: -
d_gene: TRBD1
v_gene: TRBV19
CDR3aa: CASSLTGANEQFF
CDR3nt: TGTGCCAGTAGTCTGACAGGGGCCAATGAGCAGTTCTTC

j_gene: TRBJ2-7
abundance: -
d_gene: TRBD2
v_gene: TRBV30
CDR3aa: CAWTQSGRYEQYF
CDR3nt: TGTGCCTGGACCCAAAGCGGGAGGTACGAGCAGTACTTC

j_gene: TRBJ1-1
abundance: -
d_gene: -
v_gene: TRBV7-9
CDR3aa: CASTPPLRTEAFF
CDR3nt: TGTGCCAGCACCCCGCCCCTTCGGACTGAAGCTTTCTTT

j_gene: TRBJ2-3
abundance: -
d_gene: TRBD1
v_gene: TRBV6-5
CDR3aa: CASSSTGGLTDTQYF
CDR3nt: TGTGCCAGCAGTTCAACAGGGGGCTTGACAGATACGCAGTATTTT

j_gene: TRBJ1-2
abundance: -
d_gene: -
v_gene: TRBV10-2
CDR3aa: CASREKPGPSEYGYTF
CDR3nt: TGCGCCAGCAGAGAGAAGCCGGGACCCTCCGAATATGGCTACACCTTC

j_gene: TRBJ2-7
abundance: -
d_gene: TRBD2
v_gene: TRBV5-6
CDR3aa: CASSSSLAGGYEQYF
CDR3nt: TGTGCCAGCAGCTCTTCTCTAGCGGGAGGTTACGAGCAGTACTTC

j_gene: TRBJ1-2
abundance: once
d_gene: -
v_gene: TRBV29-1
CDR3aa: CSVGPGLGDGYTF
CDR3nt: TGCAGCGTTGGCCCGGGACTGGGGGATGGCTACACCTTC

j_gene: TRBJ2-3
abundance: -
d_gene: -
v_gene: TRBV6-5
CDR3aa: CASSLGGHYTDTQYF
CDR3nt: TGTGCCAGCAGTCTAGGGGGACATTACACAGATACGCAGTATTTT

j_gene: TRBJ1-2
abundance: -
d_gene: TRBD1
v_gene: TRBV6-5
CDR3aa: CASSPTGDNYGYTF
CDR3nt: TGTGCCAGCAGTCCGACAGGGGATAACTATGGCTACACCTTC

j_gene: TRBJ1-1
abundance: -
d_gene: -
v_gene: TRBV5-6
CDR3aa: CASSAQIFTEAFF
CDR3nt: TGTGCCAGCAGCGCCCAGATCTTTACTGAAGCTTTCTTT

j_gene: TRBJ2-3
abundance: -
d_gene: -
v_gene: TRBV7-8
CDR3aa: CASSPSDGTQYF
CDR3nt: TGTGCCAGCAGCCCATCCGATGGTACGCAGTATTTT

j_gene: TRBJ2-5
abundance: -
d_gene: -
v_gene: TRBV6-1
CDR3aa: CASSEVEETQYF
CDR3nt: TGTGCCAGCAGTGAGGTAGAAGAGACCCAGTACTTC

j_gene: TRBJ2-7
abundance: -
d_gene: TRBD1
v_gene: TRBV7-9
CDR3aa: CASSLGGTGHEQYF
CDR3nt: TGTGCCAGCAGTTTAGGAGGGACAGGGCACGAGCAGTACTTC

j_gene: TRBJ1-4
abundance: -
d_gene: -
v_gene: TRBV7-9
CDR3aa: CASSLVSAAAREKLFF
CDR3nt: TGTGCCAGCAGCTTAGTTTCAGCGGCCGCTAGGGAAAAACTGTTTTTT

j_gene: TRBJ1-2
abundance: -
d_gene: TRBD1
v_gene: TRBV7-9
CDR3aa: CASSLGVGTAYGYTF
CDR3nt: TGTGCCAGCAGCTTAGGGGTCGGGACAGCCTATGGCTACACCTTC

j_gene: TRBJ2-2
abundance: -
d_gene: TRBD1
v_gene: TRBV5-6
CDR3aa: CASSFQGAYTGELFF
CDR3nt: TGTGCCAGCAGCTTCCAGGGGGCGTACACCGGGGAGCTGTTTTTT

j_gene: TRBJ2-1
abundance: once
d_gene: -
v_gene: TRBV27
CDR3aa: CASSPTFAGNEQFF
CDR3nt: TGTGCCAGCAGTCCTACGTTCGCAGGGAATGAGCAGTTCTTC

j_gene: TRBJ2-7
abundance: -
d_gene: TRBD1
v_gene: TRBV28
CDR3aa: CASSLRGSWGYEQYF
CDR3nt: TGTGCCAGCAGCCTCAGGGGGAGTTGGGGCTACGAGCAGTACTTC

j_gene: TRBJ1-1
abundance: -
d_gene: TRBD1
v_gene: TRBV5-4
CDR3aa: CASFYGTDLMNTEAFF
CDR3nt: TGTGCCAGCTTCTACGGGACAGACCTAATGAACACTGAAGCTTTCTTT

j_gene: TRBJ2-1
abundance: -
d_gene: -
v_gene: TRBV5-1
CDR3aa: CASSWHENEQFF
CDR3nt: TGCGCCAGCAGCTGGCATGAGAATGAGCAGTTCTTC

j_gene: TRBJ2-1
abundance: -
d_gene: TRBD2
v_gene: TRBV6-1
CDR3aa: CASSEGTSAVYEQFF
CDR3nt: TGTGCCAGCAGTGAAGGAACTAGCGCCGTCTATGAGCAGTTCTTC

j_gene: TRBJ2-4
abundance: -
d_gene: TRBD2
v_gene: TRBV10-3
CDR3aa: CAISESGEGVENIQYF
CDR3nt: TGTGCCATCAGTGAGTCGGGGGAGGGCGTCGAAAACATTCAGTACTTC

j_gene: TRBJ2-7
abundance: -
d_gene: TRBD2
v_gene: TRBV10-3
CDR3aa: CAISESMGLGSYEQYF
CDR3nt: TGTGCCATCAGTGAGTCGATGGGACTAGGGTCCTACGAGCAGTACTTC

j_gene: TRBJ2-3
abundance: -
d_gene: TRBD1
v_gene: TRBV30
CDR3aa: CAWSGGQGKDTQYF
CDR3nt: TGTGCCTGGAGCGGGGGACAGGGAAAAGATACGCAGTATTTT

j_gene: TRBJ1-1
abundance: -
d_gene: -
v_gene: TRBV10-1
CDR3aa: CASSARGRTEAFF
CDR3nt: TGCGCCAGCAGTGCCCGGGGGCGGACTGAAGCTTTCTTT

j_gene: TRBJ2-7
abundance: -
d_gene: -
v_gene: TRBV5-5
CDR3aa: CASSQRQNYYEQYF
CDR3nt: TGTGCCAGCAGCCAAAGACAGAACTACTACGAGCAGTACTTC

j_gene: TRBJ1-2
abundance: -
d_gene: TRBD1
v_gene: TRBV11-2
CDR3aa: CASSPDRVAYTF
CDR3nt: TGTGCCAGCAGCCCGGACAGGGTTGCCTACACCTTC

j_gene: TRBJ1-2
abundance: -
d_gene: -
v_gene: TRBV10-3
CDR3aa: CAISSGTEEILPYGYTF
CDR3nt: TGTGCCATCAGTTCCGGGACGGAGGAGATTTTACCCTATGGCTACACCTTC

j_gene: TRBJ1-1
abundance: -
d_gene: -
v_gene: TRBV28
CDR3aa: CASSPKPWGMNTEAFF
CDR3nt: TGTGCCAGCAGCCCAAAGCCCTGGGGTATGAACACTGAAGCTTTCTTT

j_gene: TRBJ2-7
abundance: -
d_gene: -
v_gene: TRBV5-1
CDR3aa: CASSAVARQGNEQYF
CDR3nt: TGCGCCAGCAGCGCCGTTGCCCGTCAAGGTAACGAGCAGTACTTC

j_gene: TRBJ1-5
abundance: -
d_gene: TRBD1
v_gene: TRBV6-5
CDR3aa: CASSPGQGSNQPQHF
CDR3nt: TGTGCCAGCAGTCCCGGACAGGGTAGCAATCAGCCCCAGCATTTT